These 3 T cell receptor beta chains originate from one sample sequenced in a study of blood T cell repertoires in COVID-19. Profiled with immunoSEQ multiplex PCR; TCRdb holds only in-frame clones, not every one. Among about 210,000 clones listed, approximately 82% were seen once. The sequenced material came from peripheral blood. The receptors here all came from a woman in her 40s with acute or convalescent COVID-19.

The gene calls are TRBV7-2 and TRBJ2-2, with D maybe TRBD2 (5 bases). The germline V gene has CDR1 SGHTA and CDR2 FQGNSA. The V end lost 2 bases, the J end lost 8 bases, and 27 bases lay between the germline ends. The length of the CDR3 is 19 residues. The CDR3 spells CASSLRVFDSASRGGELFF. The CDR3, as DNA: TGTGCCAGCAGCTTACGGGTCTTCGATAGCGCGAGCCGAGGGGGGGAGCTGTTTTTT.

The chain joins TRBV7-2 to TRBJ2-5; 9 bases match TRBD2. Losses at the gene ends were 5 bases for V and 5 bases for J; bases not matched to a gene: 12. CDR3 length: 16 residues. From germline, CDR1 is SGHTA and CDR2 FQGNSA. CDR3 protein: CASSPSLAGAGETQYF. In DNA, the CDR3 is TGTGCCAGCAGCCCTAGTTTAGCGGGAGCGGGGGAGACCCAGTACTTC.

This clone was seen once. The gene calls are TRBV5-8 and TRBJ2-3; TRBD2 aligns across 8 bases. The CDR3 loop spans 17 amino acids. Losses at the gene ends were 2 bases for V and 1 base for J; bases not matched to a gene: 9. Germline values: CDR1 SGHTS, CDR2 YDEGEE. CDR3 region: CASSFRPAGGRTDTQYF. The CDR3 region has the DNA TGTGCCAGCAGCTTCCGCCCTGCGGGGGGCCGCACAGATACGCAGTATTTT. The whole variable domain, remainder taken from reference TRBV5-8 and TRBJ2-3, is EAGVTQSPTHLIKTRGQQATLRCSPISGHTSVYWYQQALGLGLQFLLWYDEGEERNRGNFPPRFSGRQFPNYSSELNVNALELEDSALYLCASSFRPAGGRTDTQYFGPGTRLTVL.